The source of this T cell receptor beta chain is a study of shared clonotypes between healthy human individuals. Study observations and caveats: Clonotype sharing among donors, it was expected, would be affected by sequencing depth. Across subsets, estimated richness was generally greater for naive than for memory populations.

The CDR3 runs to 13 residues. Germline CDR1 LNHDA, CDR2 SQIVND (reference sequence). The V end was cut by 8 bases, the J end by 3 bases, with 14 bases between. Assay: immunoSEQ multiplex PCR; the TCRdb copy retains only in-frame clones and omits some. Of more than 2 million clones in the sample, almost 96% were seen once. Of note for this clone: The antigen is unknown.

The specimen was naive CD4+ T cells sorted from blood. Subset denoted: CD45RA+ positively selected. This chain uses TRBV19 with TRBJ2-7, with a tentative D call TRBD1 (6 bases). The sequence came from a man aged 18 to 30 in good health. Written as DNA, the CDR3 is TGTGCCAGTTCGCCAGGGGCCCACTACGAGCAGTACTTC. Translation: CASSPGAHYEQYF. Complete variable domain (other parts from reference TRBV19 and TRBJ2-7): DGGITQSPKYLFRKEGQNVTLSCEQNLNHDAMYWYRQDPGQGLRLIYYSQIVNDFQKGDIAEGYSVSREKKESFPLTVTSAQKNPTAFYLCASSPGAHYEQYFGPGTRLTVT.